The next 27 T cell receptor beta chains were all read from a single sample in a study of blood T cell repertoires in COVID-19. Assay: immunoSEQ multiplex PCR; the TCRdb copy retains only in-frame clones and omits some. The sample lists about 39,000 clones, roughly nine tenths occurring once. The sequenced material came from peripheral blood. The receptors shown here come from a man aged 50 to 59 with active COVID-19.

The chain joins TRBV13 to TRBJ2-1; 12 bases map to TRBD2. Germline CDR1 reads PRHDT; CDR2 reads FYEKMQ (reference sequence). CDR3 length: 15 amino acids. The V gene end was trimmed by 4 bases and the J gene end by 7 bases; junction bases not matched to a gene: 5. DNA of the CDR3: TGTGCCAGCAGCTCAGGGACTAGCGGGCGAAATGAGCAGTTCTTC. It translates to CASSSGTSGRNEQFF.

The chain joins TRBV19 to TRBJ2-7, with 10 positions matching TRBD2. Trimming at V came to 5 bases and at J to 0 bases, leaving 4 bases not matched to a gene. Per the germline V gene, CDR1 is LNHDA and CDR2 is SQIVND (reference sequence). This CDR3 is built from 15 residues. CDR3 sequence reads: CASSLTSGASYEQYF. CDR3 nucleotide sequence: TGTGCCAGTAGTTTAACTAGCGGGGCCTCCTACGAGCAGTACTTC.

The rearrangement links TRBV7-3 to TRBJ2-1; weak D call: TRBD2 (6 bases). Germline-derived CDR1 and CDR2 are SGHTA and FQGTGA. The CDR3 is made up of 14 amino acids. Trimming removed 0 bases from V and 7 bases from J, with 10 bases in between. The CDR3 reads CASSLTRGGNEQFF. CDR3 nucleotides: TGTGCCAGCAGCTTAACACGGGGAGGAAATGAGCAGTTCTTC.

J is TRBJ2-7 and V is TRBV5-4; a weak D match, TRBD2 (6 bases). Germline CDR1 reads SGHNT; CDR2 reads YYREEE (reference sequence). V shed 4 bases and J shed 1 base, with 12 bases lying between them. The CDR3 runs 14 residues. DNA for the CDR3: TGTGCCAGCAGCCGGCAGGGACTTTCCTACGAGCAGTACTTC. Encoded protein: CASSRQGLSYEQYF.

This clone was counted a single time. The chain links TRBV19 to TRBJ1-4; 8 nucleotides align to TRBD1. Trimming removed 4 bases from V and 0 bases from J; junction bases left unmatched: 13. The CDR3 spans 19 residues. The germline CDR1 and CDR2 sequences are LNHDA and SQIVND (reference sequence). CDR3 amino acids: CASSTMGTGLLATNEKLFF. CDR3 bases: TGTGCCAGTAGTACGATGGGGACAGGCCTACTTGCAACTAATGAAAAACTGTTTTTT.

The V call is TRBV5-1, the J call TRBJ2-7, with 9 positions matching TRBD2. Germline lookup yields CDR1 SGHRS and CDR2 YFSETQ. This CDR3 has 16 residues. The J segment lost 0 bases and the V segment lost 2 bases, leaving 6 bases of the junction unmatched. The CDR3 region has the DNA TGCGCCAGCAGCTTTGGCCCGGGACTAGCCTCCTACGAGCAGTACTTC. This sequence encodes CASSFGPGLASYEQYF. Together with reference TRBV5-1 and TRBJ2-7, the CDR3 gives the full variable domain: KAGVTQTPRYLIKTRGQQVTLSCSPISGHRSVSWYQQTPGQGLQFLFEYFSETQRNKGNFPGRFSGRQFSNSRSEMNVSTLELGDSALYLCASSFGPGLASYEQYFGPGTRLTVT.

As DNA, the CDR3 is TGTGCCAGCAGTCCGACAGGGGAGCGTGGCTACACCTTC. This gives the protein CASSPTGERGYTF. The chain recombines TRBV6-5 with TRBJ1-2; 8 bases align to TRBD1. Germline CDR1 is MNHEY and CDR2 is SVGAGI. The CDR3 spans 13 residues. The V and J ends lost 5 bases and 7 bases, in that order; junction bases with no gene match: 6.

V gene TRBV29-1 combines with J gene TRBJ1-1, with a possible D match to TRBD1 (5 bases). This CDR3 is built from 12 residues. The germline V gene encodes CDR1 SQVTM and CDR2 ANQGSEA. With 7 bases removed from V and 0 bases from J, the gap between germline ends came to 9 bases. Here the CDR3 reads CSGGHLNTEAFF. CDR3 DNA: TGCAGCGGTGGACATCTGAACACTGAAGCTTTCTTT.

In this sample, this clone turned up once. The chain has TRBV11-2 and TRBJ2-7; TRBD1 agrees at 11 bases. V lost 6 bases to trimming and J lost 5 bases; unmatched junction nucleotides: 12. CDR1 is SGHAT and CDR2 is FQNNGV in the germline V gene. The length of the CDR3 is 16 residues. This CDR3 is CASSLGTGGLWNEQYF. The CDR3 DNA reads TGTGCCAGCAGTTTGGGGACAGGGGGTTTATGGAACGAGCAGTACTTC.

This clone has only a few counts. The chain uses TRBV9 and TRBJ2-3, with D maybe TRBD2 (6 bases). CDR1 and CDR2 from the germline V gene are SGDLS and YYNGEE. There are 13 residues in the CDR3. Trimming stripped 3 bases from V and 6 bases from J, with 11 bases between. The CDR3 is CASSGGVGDTQYF. The CDR3 DNA reads as TGTGCCAGCAGCGGCGGGGTTGGGGATACGCAGTATTTT.

The chain combines TRBV7-8 with TRBJ1-3; tentatively, D is TRBD1 (5 bases). Trimming removed 5 bases at V and 1 base at J, with 9 bases between. Germline lookup yields CDR1 SGHVS and CDR2 FQNEAQ. This CDR3 is 14 amino acids long. The CDR3 DNA follows: TGTGCCAGCAGCCTCCGGACATCTGGAAACACCATATATTTT. It yields the protein CASSLRTSGNTIYF.

This sequence joins TRBV3-1 (or the pseudogene TRBV3-2) and TRBJ1-1; tentatively, D is TRBD1 (6 bases). This CDR3 region has 13 residues. Germline values: CDR1 LGHDT, CDR2 YNNKEL (reference sequence). The germline V and J ends were trimmed by 4 bases and 5 bases, with 11 bases remaining between them. CDR3 loop: CASSRNRVTEAFF. The CDR3 DNA reads TGTGCCAGCAGCCGTAACAGGGTTACTGAAGCTTTCTTT.

The V gene is TRBV9, the J gene TRBJ1-1; 7 nucleotides agree with TRBD1. The CDR3 consists of 15 residues. The junction had 7 bases not matched to a gene; V was cut back by 4 bases and J by 1 base. Germline CDR1 and CDR2: SGDLS and YYNGEE. CDR3 DNA: TGTGCCAGCAGCACCTCGACAGGGAGGAACACTGAAGCTTTCTTT. Translated, it gives CASSTSTGRNTEAFF.

The J gene is TRBJ2-2, the V gene TRBV7-6; 8 nucleotides align to TRBD1. CDR1 and CDR2 (germline): SGHVS, FNYEAQ. J was trimmed by 9 bases and V by 2 bases; bases with no gene match: 8. This CDR3 is built from 15 residues. The chain's CDR3 is CASSLFQDRDRELFF. The DNA for the CDR3 is TGTGCCAGCAGCTTATTCCAGGACAGGGACAGGGAGCTGTTTTTT.

This clone has a single count. The chain is built from TRBV9 and TRBJ1-2; D not resolved. Trimming stripped 3 bases from V and 4 bases from J, with 16 bases between. CDR1 and CDR2 from the germline V gene are SGDLS and YYNGEE. CDR3 size: 15 residues. This chain's CDR3 is CASSDVMARGYGYTF. In DNA, the CDR3 is TGTGCCAGCAGCGATGTGATGGCGCGGGGCTATGGCTACACCTTC.

The genes are TRBV21-1 and TRBJ1-5. TRBV21-1 is recorded as a pseudogene. This CDR3 spans 11 amino acids. CDR3 residues: CASRLNQPQHF. The CDR3 DNA reads as TGTGCCAGCAGACTCAATCAGCCCCAGCATTTT.

This chain joins TRBV25-1 and TRBJ2-2; TRBD1 matches at 7 bases. CDR3 length: 16 residues. Per the germline V gene, CDR1 is MGHDK and CDR2 is SYGVNS. V lost 6 bases to trimming and J lost 2 bases; unmatched junction nucleotides: 9. The CDR3 coding sequence is TGTGCCAGCAGCGAAGCCGGGACAGCTAACACCGGGGAGCTGTTTTTT. Encoded protein: CASSEAGTANTGELFF. The full variable domain, rest sourced from reference TRBV25-1 and TRBJ2-2, is EADIYQTPRYLVIGTGKKITLECSQTMGHDKMYWYQQDPGMELHLIHYSYGVNSTEKGDLSSESTVSRIRTEHFPLTLESARPSHTSQYLCASSEAGTANTGELFFGEGSRLTVL.

The chain links TRBV7-3 to TRBJ1-1, with D perhaps matching TRBD1 (5 bases). In germline, CDR1 is SGHTA, CDR2 FQGTGA. Trimming took off 4 bases at V and 0 bases at J, with 12 bases between the two ends. This CDR3 contains 15 residues. CDR3 region: CASSSKGALNTEAFF. The CDR3 nucleotides read TGTGCCAGCAGCTCTAAAGGGGCTTTGAACACTGAAGCTTTCTTT.

V gene TRBV5-6 combines with J gene TRBJ1-5, with D maybe TRBD1 (6 bases). The CDR3 spans 15 residues. CDR1 SGHDT and CDR2 YYEEEE come from the germline V gene. Trimming pared 4 bases from V and 0 bases from J, leaving 11 bases between. CDR3 amino acids: CASSQQGYSNQPQHF. CDR3 DNA sequence: TGTGCCAGCAGCCAACAGGGTTATAGCAATCAGCCCCAGCATTTT.

This clone was observed once. CDR3 loop: CASSLAPGGSYEQYF. DNA of the CDR3: TGCGCCAGCAGCCTGGCGCCAGGGGGGTCCTACGAGCAGTACTTC. The chain joins TRBV4-1 to TRBJ2-7; D perhaps matches TRBD1 (7 bases). This CDR3 comprises 15 residues. Trimming shortened V by 4 bases and J by 1 base, and 14 bases separated the two germline ends. The germline CDR1 and CDR2 sequences are MGHRA and YSYEKL.

The rearrangement links TRBV19 to TRBJ1-1; 7 positions match TRBD1. From germline, CDR1 is LNHDA and CDR2 SQIVND (reference sequence). V shed 6 bases, J shed 4 bases, and the junction held 5 bases outside the gene matches. This CDR3 contains 13 residues. CDR3 in DNA: TGTGCCAGTAGCAACAGGGGTTTCACTGAAGCTTTCTTT. Its translation is CASSNRGFTEAFF.

This clone has a single count. The gene calls are TRBV18 and TRBJ2-2; 8 bases match TRBD2. The CDR3 extends over 15 amino acids. V shed 2 bases and J 5 bases; nucleotides not matched to a gene: 4. Germline CDR1 and CDR2: KGHSH and LQKENI. The DNA of the CDR3 is TGTGCCAGCTCACCAGGGACTAGAAGTACCGGGGAGCTGTTTTTT. This codes for CASSPGTRSTGELFF.

V usage is TRBV10-3 and J usage is TRBJ2-5; 10 bases agree with TRBD2. The CDR3 sequence is 13 residues long. V trimming: 10 bases; J trimming: 5 bases; junction bases outside the gene matches: 7. Germline CDR1 ENHRY, CDR2 SYGVKD. CDR3 amino acids: CASAFSGGETQYF. The CDR3 coding sequence is TGTGCCAGCGCTTTTAGCGGGGGGGAGACCCAGTACTTC.

The rearrangement joins TRBV21-1 to TRBJ2-3; the D call in the table, TRBD2, was not verified against the DNA. TRBV21-1 is a pseudogene locus. This CDR3 contains 17 residues. Here the CDR3 reads CASSKKQFRPGADTQYF. The CDR3 nucleotides read TGTGCCAGCAGCAAAAAGCAGTTTAGACCGGGGGCAGATACGCAGTATTTT.

This chain connects TRBV18 to TRBJ2-5, with 12 bases lining up with TRBD1. V shed 5 bases, J shed 1 base, and the junction held 5 bases outside the gene matches. The CDR3 is 16 residues long. CDR1 is KGHSH, CDR2 LQKENI, per germline. The CDR3 loop reads CASSKGTGGSQETQYF. CDR3 coding DNA: TGTGCCAGCTCAAAAGGGACAGGGGGCTCCCAAGAGACCCAGTACTTC.

The chain combines TRBV12-5 with TRBJ2-7; 7 bases line up with TRBD2. Germline trimming cut 1 base from V and 6 bases from J; bases unmatched to any gene: 9. The CDR3 totals 15 residues. Per the germline V gene, CDR1 is LGHNT and CDR2 is FRNRAP. The CDR3 bases are TGTGCTAGTGGTTTGGGGGAGGGCCGCATCCGCGAGCAGTACTTC. This translates into CASGLGEGRIREQYF.

CDR3 protein: CASSHRAGAQYF. CDR3 coding DNA: TGTGCCAGCAGCCACAGGGCAGGTGCGCAGTATTTT. The chain joins TRBV3-1 (or the pseudogene TRBV3-2) to TRBJ2-3; tentative D call: TRBD1 (5 bases). Germline values: CDR1 LGHDT, CDR2 YNNKEL (reference sequence). Between the trimmed V and J ends, which lost 3 bases and 10 bases, there was a span of 11 bases. This CDR3 is built from 12 residues.